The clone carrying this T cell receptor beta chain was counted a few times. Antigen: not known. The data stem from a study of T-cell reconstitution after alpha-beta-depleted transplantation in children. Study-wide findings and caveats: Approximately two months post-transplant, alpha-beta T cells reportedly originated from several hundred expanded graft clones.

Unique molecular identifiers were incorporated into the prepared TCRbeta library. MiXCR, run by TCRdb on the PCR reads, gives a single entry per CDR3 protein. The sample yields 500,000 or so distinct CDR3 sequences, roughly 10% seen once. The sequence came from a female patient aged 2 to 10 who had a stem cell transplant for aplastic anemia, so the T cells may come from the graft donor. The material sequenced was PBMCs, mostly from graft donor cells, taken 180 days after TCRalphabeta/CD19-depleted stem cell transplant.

In nucleotides, the CDR3 is TGTGCCAGCAGCTTATCGGGTCGCGAAGGGCAAGAGACCCAGTACTTC. This translates into CASSLSGREGQETQYF. The chain combines TRBV7-9 with TRBJ2-5; no clear D. CDR3 size: 16 residues. Germline assignment: CDR1 SEHNR and CDR2 FQNEAQ (reference sequence). Trimming stripped 2 bases from V and 2 bases from J, with 15 bases between.